Listed below are T cell receptor beta chains from one sample, sequenced in a study of T cell changes during pregnancy in multiple sclerosis. Only in-frame clones appear in the TCRdb table, and some are missing; sequencing was by immunoSEQ multiplex PCR. The data contain more than 95,000 clones, about 90% of them seen just once; the ten biggest clones take up roughly 0.88%. Sequencing was performed on peripheral blood, taken after pregnancy. The receptors were gathered from a female donor with multiple sclerosis, enrolled in a pregnancy study. Both conserved end residues are trimmed from each CDR3. D genes are given only for firm matches. Size values are once, few and many counts, or a class for expanded clones, and some rows have none.

TRBJ1-5 TRBD1 TRBV2 few ASSVGDRANQPQH
TRBJ2-7 TRBD2 TRBV7-2 . ASSPGTSGRTYEQY
TRBJ1-2 . TRBV6-1 . ASTMNLFTGYGYT
TRBJ2-7 . TRBV2 . ASRGADRLAYEQY
TRBJ1-4 TRBD1 TRBV5-4 . ASTPGGPNEKLF
TRBJ2-4 . TRBV4-2 . ASSPLGSERFFKNIQY
TRBJ1-1 . TRBV5-4 . ASHQGGTINLGNTEAF
TRBJ1-5 TRBD1 TRBV30 . AWSVIDRGPQPQH
TRBJ2-1 TRBD1 TRBV15 . ATTKDRGRLGTNNEQF
TRBJ2-5 . TRBV7-9 . ASSLAQWETQY
TRBJ1-2 . TRBV6-6 once ASSYISGSNYGYT
TRBJ2-2 . TRBV6-5 . ASSYSRSGTGELF
TRBJ2-4 . TRBV28 . ASSLIVSSSKNIQY
TRBJ1-5 TRBD1 TRBV4-2 . ASSQAPGQGTNQPQH
TRBJ1-2 . TRBV5-1 . ASSLPQGGGYT
TRBJ1-6 TRBD1 TRBV29-1 . SVRTGDNSPLH
TRBJ2-1 TRBD2 TRBV4-1 . ASSQLGLAGTHEQF
TRBJ2-3 TRBD2 TRBV11-2 . ASSTSGGFSRTDTQY
TRBJ2-7 . TRBV5-1 . ASSLNVQRYEQY
TRBJ2-3 . TRBV9 . ASSITPTGEDTQY